This passage covers 3 T cell receptor beta chains from one sample sequenced in a study of T cells in Graves' hyperthyroidism and ophthalmopathy. The investigators amplified TCR beta CDR3 regions from RNA transcripts. Primed by the HTBI set, a first-round RT-PCR was run on the TCR CDR3. TCRdb fed the multiplex PCR reads into MiXCR, producing one record per CDR3 protein. The sample shows under 800,000 distinct CDR3 sequences, 13% to 15% of them seen only once. The sequencing input was blood. All receptors come from a woman in her late teens or twenties with Graves' hyperthyroidism.

This clonotype was recorded at least ten times. V gene TRBV12-3 or TRBV12-4 combines with J gene TRBJ1-2, with 7 bases matching TRBD1. The junction had 9 bases not matched to a gene; V was cut back by 6 bases and J by 5 bases. This CDR3 comprises 14 residues. CDR3 sequence (DNA): TGTGCCAGCAGCCTCGGGACAGTGGCATATGGCTACACCTTC. This encodes CASSLGTVAYGYTF.

This clonotype has a count of ten or more. J is TRBJ2-7 and V is TRBV7-8, with 11 bases aligning to TRBD1. With 5 bases clipped from V and 7 bases from J, the junction kept 16 bases outside the gene matches. Germline CDR1 is SGHVS and CDR2 is FQNEAQ. CDR3 length equals 17 residues. The DNA for the CDR3 is TGTGCCAGCAGCGCACAGCTCAGGGACAGGGGGATGGGGGAGCAGTACTTC. Amino acid sequence: CASSAQLRDRGMGEQYF. The variable domain in full, completed from reference TRBV7-8 and TRBJ2-7, reads GAGVSQSPRYKVAKRGQDVALRCDPISGHVSLFWYQQALGQGPEFLTYFQNEAQLDKSGLPSDRFFAERPEGSVSTLKIQRTQQEDSAVYLCASSAQLRDRGMGEQYFGPGTRLTVT.

This clonotype has ten or more counts. The chain carries TRBV9 and TRBJ1-1, with D perhaps matching TRBD1 (6 bases). V lost 3 bases, J lost 4 bases, and 16 bases lay in between. CDR3 length equals 15 residues. CDR1 SGDLS and CDR2 YYNGEE come from the germline V gene. CDR3 amino acids: CASSATGTRSTEAFF. In DNA form, the CDR3 reads TGTGCCAGCAGCGCCACCGGGACACGTAGCACTGAAGCTTTCTTT.